The 10 T cell receptor beta chains below were found in one sample sequenced in a study of T cells after yellow fever vaccination. TCRdb independently ran MiXCR on the 5' RACE reads; one entry per CDR3 protein. Among some 290,000 distinct CDR3 sequences listed, about 10% were seen once. The sample consisted of CD4+ T cells sorted from PBMCs, taken 45 days after the yellow fever booster vaccination. The receptors derive from a man aged 18 to 29 who received the YFV17D yellow fever vaccine.

This clonotype appeared many times. This chain links TRBV25-1 with TRBJ1-5; D perhaps matches TRBD1 (5 bases). Looked up from germline, CDR1 is MGHDK and CDR2 is SYGVNS. The CDR3 runs to 15 residues. Trimming cost V 7 bases and J 2 bases, with 15 bases left between them. CDR3 loop: CASTGERGGNQPQHF. In DNA form, the CDR3 reads TGTGCCAGCACCGGAGAAAGGGGAGGCAATCAGCCCCAGCATTTT.

This clonotype has only a few counts. The chain combines TRBV7-3 with TRBJ2-3; 8 bases align to TRBD2. The germline V gene encodes CDR1 SGHTA and CDR2 FQGTGA. V gave up 1 base and J gave up 1 base; unmatched junction bases: 4. The CDR3 length is 16 residues. The DNA for the CDR3 is TGTGCCAGCAGCTTAAATTGGCGGGGGGGCACAGATACGCAGTATTTT. This gives the protein CASSLNWRGGTDTQYF.

This clonotype was counted a few times. The J gene is TRBJ1-1, the V gene TRBV29-1, with D perhaps matching TRBD1 (6 bases). CDR1 and CDR2 (germline): SQVTM, ANQGSEA. V lost 7 bases and J 1 base, leaving 10 bases between the germline ends. CDR3 length equals 12 residues. This chain's CDR3 is CSAGGRNTEAFF. The CDR3 DNA reads TGCAGCGCCGGGGGCAGGAACACTGAAGCTTTCTTT.

V is TRBV3-1 and J is TRBJ2-1, with 9 bases matching TRBD2. The V gene's germline CDR1 is LGHDT and CDR2 YNNKEL (reference sequence). The length of the CDR3 is 15 residues. Unmatched junction bases numbered 11, after V lost 0 bases and J lost 14 bases. The CDR3 spells CASSQDVSGGSSKFF. For the CDR3, the DNA is TGTGCCAGCAGCCAAGATGTAAGCGGGGGGTCCAGTAAGTTCTTC.

This clonotype was recorded at least ten times. This chain links TRBV3-1 with TRBJ2-5; TRBD2 aligns across 10 bases. CDR1 is LGHDT and CDR2 is YNNKEL in the germline V gene (reference sequence). The CDR3 runs 14 residues. With 7 bases clipped from V and 6 bases from J, the junction kept 8 bases outside the gene matches. The CDR3: CASTRSSGGKTQYF. The DNA for the CDR3 is TGTGCCAGCACCCGATCTAGCGGGGGAAAGACCCAGTACTTC.

This clonotype was seen a handful of times. This chain joins TRBV5-1 and TRBJ2-3; D may be TRBD1 or TRBD2 (6 bases each). Germline CDR1 SGHRS, CDR2 YFSETQ. Trimming took off 3 bases at V and 5 bases at J, with 16 bases between the two ends. CDR3 length: 15 residues. Written as DNA, the CDR3 is TGCGCCAGCAGCTCGAGGGGGGACGCCGGAGATACGCAGTATTTT. It yields the protein CASSSRGDAGDTQYF.

The chain employs TRBV28 and TRBJ1-2, with D possibly being TRBD1 (6 bases). The germline gives CDR1 MDHEN, CDR2 SYDVKM. Deletions cut 6 bases from V and 3 bases from J, with 8 bases between. The CDR3 loop spans 12 amino acids. CDR3 region: CASSTGYYGYTF. CDR3 nucleotide sequence: TGTGCCAGCAGCACAGGGTACTATGGCTACACCTTC.

This clonotype was seen more than once but under ten times. This chain links TRBV28 with TRBJ1-2, with D maybe TRBD1 (5 bases). From germline, CDR1 is MDHEN and CDR2 SYDVKM. The CDR3 totals 16 residues. Trimming removed 8 bases from V and 4 bases from J, with 23 bases in between. DNA for the CDR3: TGTGCCAGCCGACCAACGCGGGGGGGTCGTGGCTATGGCTACACCTTC. This encodes CASRPTRGGRGYGYTF.

The V and J genes are TRBV11-2 and TRBJ2-3, with D perhaps given as TRBD1 or TRBD2 (5 bases each). V was trimmed by 2 bases and J by 6 bases, leaving 12 bases between them. The CDR3 is 14 residues long. Germline CDR1 and CDR2: SGHAT and FQNNGV. CDR3 nucleotides: TGTGCCAGCAGCTTACCTAGCTGGGGGGATACGCAGTATTTT. Amino acid sequence: CASSLPSWGDTQYF.

There are many counts of this clonotype. The J gene is TRBJ1-1, the V gene TRBV4-3; 8 bases align to TRBD1. Germline values: CDR1 LGHNA, CDR2 YSLEER. CDR3 length: 15 residues. The trim removed 4 bases at V and 2 bases at J, leaving 6 bases unmatched. The CDR3 region has the DNA TGCGCCAGCAGCCCAAACAGGGGGAGAAACACTGAAGCTTTCTTT. It codes for CASSPNRGRNTEAFF.